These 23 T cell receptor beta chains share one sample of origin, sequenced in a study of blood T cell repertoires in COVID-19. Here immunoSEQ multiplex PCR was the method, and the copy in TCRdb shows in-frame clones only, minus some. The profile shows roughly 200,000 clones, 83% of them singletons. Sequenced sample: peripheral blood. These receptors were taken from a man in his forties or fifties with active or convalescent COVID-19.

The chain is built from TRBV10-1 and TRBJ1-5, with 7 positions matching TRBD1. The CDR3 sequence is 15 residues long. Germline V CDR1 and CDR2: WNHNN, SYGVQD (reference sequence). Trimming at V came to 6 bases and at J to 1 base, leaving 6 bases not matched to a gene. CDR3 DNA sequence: TGCGCCAGCAGCTCGTCGGGACAGAGCAATCAGCCCCAGCATTTT. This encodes CASSSSGQSNQPQHF.

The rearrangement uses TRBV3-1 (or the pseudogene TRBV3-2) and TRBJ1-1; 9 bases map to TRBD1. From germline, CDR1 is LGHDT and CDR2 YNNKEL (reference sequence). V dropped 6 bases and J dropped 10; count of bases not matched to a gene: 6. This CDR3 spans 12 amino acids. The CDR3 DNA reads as TGTGCCAGCAGGCGACAGGGGGGGGGAGCTTTCTTT. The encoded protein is CASRRQGGGAFF.

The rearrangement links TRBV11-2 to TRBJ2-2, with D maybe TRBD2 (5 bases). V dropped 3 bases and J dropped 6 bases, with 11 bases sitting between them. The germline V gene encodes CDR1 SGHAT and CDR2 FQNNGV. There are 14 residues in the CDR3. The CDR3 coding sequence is TGTGCCAGCAGCTTGGGCGAGGGATCCGGGGAGCTGTTTTTT. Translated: CASSLGEGSGELFF.

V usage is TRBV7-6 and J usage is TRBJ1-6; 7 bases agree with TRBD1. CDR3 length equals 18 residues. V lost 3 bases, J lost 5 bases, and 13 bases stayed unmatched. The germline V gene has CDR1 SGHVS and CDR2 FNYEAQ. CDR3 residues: CASSFQRAGTANNSPLHF. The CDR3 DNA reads TGTGCCAGCAGCTTCCAAAGAGCCGGGACAGCAAATAATTCACCCCTCCACTTT.

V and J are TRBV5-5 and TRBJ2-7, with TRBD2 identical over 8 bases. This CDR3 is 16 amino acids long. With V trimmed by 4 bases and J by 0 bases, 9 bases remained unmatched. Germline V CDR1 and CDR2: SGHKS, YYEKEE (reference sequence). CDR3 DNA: TGTGCCAGCAGCGAAGGACTAGCCGCCAGCTCCTACGAGCAGTACTTC. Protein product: CASSEGLAASSYEQYF.

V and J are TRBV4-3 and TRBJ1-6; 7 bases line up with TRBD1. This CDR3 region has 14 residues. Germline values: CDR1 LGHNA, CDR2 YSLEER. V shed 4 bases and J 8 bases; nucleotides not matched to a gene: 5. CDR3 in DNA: TGCGCCAGCAGCCGGAGCCAGGGGGATTCACCCCTCCACTTT. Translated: CASSRSQGDSPLHF.

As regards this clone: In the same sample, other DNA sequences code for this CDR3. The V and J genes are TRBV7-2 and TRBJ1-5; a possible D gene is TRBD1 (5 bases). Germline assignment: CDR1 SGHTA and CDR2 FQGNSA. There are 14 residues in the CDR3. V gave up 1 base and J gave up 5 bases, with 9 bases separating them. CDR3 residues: CASSLGQGDQPQHF. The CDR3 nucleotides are TGTGCCAGCAGCTTAGGTCAGGGCGATCAGCCCCAGCATTTT.

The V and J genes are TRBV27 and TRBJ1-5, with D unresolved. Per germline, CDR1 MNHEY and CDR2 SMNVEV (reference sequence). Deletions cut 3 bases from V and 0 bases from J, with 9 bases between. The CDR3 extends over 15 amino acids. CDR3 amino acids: CASSLKRDSNQPQHF. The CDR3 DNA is TGTGCCAGCAGTTTGAAACGGGATAGCAATCAGCCCCAGCATTTT.

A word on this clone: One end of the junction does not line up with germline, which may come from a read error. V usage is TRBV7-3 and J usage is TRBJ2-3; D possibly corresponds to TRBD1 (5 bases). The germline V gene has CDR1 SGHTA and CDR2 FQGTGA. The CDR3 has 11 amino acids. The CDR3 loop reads CRAAGPATQYF. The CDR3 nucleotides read TGCCGGGCGGCAGGGCCAGCTACGCAGTATTTT.

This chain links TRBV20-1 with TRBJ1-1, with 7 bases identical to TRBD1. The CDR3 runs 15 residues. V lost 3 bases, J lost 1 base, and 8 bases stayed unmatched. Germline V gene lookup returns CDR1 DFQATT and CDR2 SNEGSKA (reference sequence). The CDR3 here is CSASLLGTANTEAFF. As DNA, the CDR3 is TGCAGTGCTAGTCTATTAGGGACAGCGAACACTGAAGCTTTCTTT.

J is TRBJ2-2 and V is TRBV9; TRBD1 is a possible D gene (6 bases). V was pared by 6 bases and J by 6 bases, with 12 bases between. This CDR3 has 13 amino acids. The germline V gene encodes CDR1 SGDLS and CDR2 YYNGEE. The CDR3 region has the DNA TGTGCCAGCAACCCAGGGGAGTCCGGGGAGCTGTTTTTT. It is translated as CASNPGESGELFF.

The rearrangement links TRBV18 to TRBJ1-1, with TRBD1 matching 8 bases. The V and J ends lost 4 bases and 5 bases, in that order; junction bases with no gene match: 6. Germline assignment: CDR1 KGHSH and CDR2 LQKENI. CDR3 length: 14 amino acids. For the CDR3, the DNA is TGTGCCAGCTCACAGGGACAGGAAGGGACTGAAGCTTTCTTT. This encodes CASSQGQEGTEAFF.

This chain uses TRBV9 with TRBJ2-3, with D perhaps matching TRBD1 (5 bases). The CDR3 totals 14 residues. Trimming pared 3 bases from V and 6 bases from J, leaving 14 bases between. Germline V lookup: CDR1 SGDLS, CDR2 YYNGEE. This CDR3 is CASSEAGGADTQYF. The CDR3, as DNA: TGTGCCAGCAGCGAGGCAGGTGGGGCGGATACGCAGTATTTT.

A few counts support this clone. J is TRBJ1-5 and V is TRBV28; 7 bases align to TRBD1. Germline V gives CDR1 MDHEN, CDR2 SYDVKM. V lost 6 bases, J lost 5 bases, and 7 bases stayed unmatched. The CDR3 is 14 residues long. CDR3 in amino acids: CASSETRGYQPQHF. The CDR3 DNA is TGTGCCAGCAGCGAAACCAGGGGGTATCAGCCCCAGCATTTT.

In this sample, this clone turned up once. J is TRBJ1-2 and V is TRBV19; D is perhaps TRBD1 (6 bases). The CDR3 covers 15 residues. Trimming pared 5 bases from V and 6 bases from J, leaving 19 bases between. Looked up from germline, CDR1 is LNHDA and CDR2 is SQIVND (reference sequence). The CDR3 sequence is CASSPRSRQENGYTF. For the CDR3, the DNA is TGTGCCAGTAGTCCCAGATCCCGACAGGAAAATGGCTACACCTTC.

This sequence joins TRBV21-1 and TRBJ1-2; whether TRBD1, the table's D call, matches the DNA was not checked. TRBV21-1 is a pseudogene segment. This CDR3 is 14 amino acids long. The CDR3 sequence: CASRIAKGVRGYTF. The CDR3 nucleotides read TGTGCCAGCAGAATAGCTAAGGGGGTGAGGGGCTACACCTTC.

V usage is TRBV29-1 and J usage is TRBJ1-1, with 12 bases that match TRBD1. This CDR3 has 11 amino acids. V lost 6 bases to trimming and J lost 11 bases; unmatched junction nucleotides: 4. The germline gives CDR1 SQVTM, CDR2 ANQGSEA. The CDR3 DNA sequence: TGCAGCGTGGGACAGGGGGCGAGGGCTTTCTTT. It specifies CSVGQGARAFF. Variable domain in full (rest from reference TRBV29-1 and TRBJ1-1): SAVISQKPSRDICQRGTSLTIQCQVDSQVTMMFWYRQQPGQSLTLIATANQGSEATYESGFVIDKFPISRPNLTFSTLTVSNMSPEDSSIYLCSVGQGARAFFGQGTRLTVV.

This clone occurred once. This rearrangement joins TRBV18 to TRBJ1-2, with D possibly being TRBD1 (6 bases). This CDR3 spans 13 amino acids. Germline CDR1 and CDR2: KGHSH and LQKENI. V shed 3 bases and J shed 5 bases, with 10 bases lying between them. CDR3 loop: CASSPTGSYGYTF. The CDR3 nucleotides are TGTGCCAGCTCACCGACAGGTTCATATGGCTACACCTTC. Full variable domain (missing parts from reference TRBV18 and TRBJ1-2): NAGVMQNPRHLVRRRGQEARLRCSPMKGHSHVYWYRQLPEEGLKFMVYLQKENIIDESGMPKERFSAEFPKEGPSILRIQQVVRGDSAAYFCASSPTGSYGYTFGSGTRLTVV.

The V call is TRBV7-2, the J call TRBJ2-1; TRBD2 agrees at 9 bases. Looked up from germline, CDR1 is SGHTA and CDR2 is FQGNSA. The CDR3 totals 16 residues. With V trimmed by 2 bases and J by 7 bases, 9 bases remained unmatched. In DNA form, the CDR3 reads TGTGCCAGCAGCTTAATAGGGCTAGCGGGGAGAAATGAGCAGTTCTTC. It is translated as CASSLIGLAGRNEQFF.

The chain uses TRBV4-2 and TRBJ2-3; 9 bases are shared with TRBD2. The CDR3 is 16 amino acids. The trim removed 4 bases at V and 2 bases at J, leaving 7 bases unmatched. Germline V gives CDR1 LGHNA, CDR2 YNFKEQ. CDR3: CASSPRTSATTDTQYF. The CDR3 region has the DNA TGTGCCAGCAGCCCGCGGACTAGCGCGACCACAGATACGCAGTATTTT.

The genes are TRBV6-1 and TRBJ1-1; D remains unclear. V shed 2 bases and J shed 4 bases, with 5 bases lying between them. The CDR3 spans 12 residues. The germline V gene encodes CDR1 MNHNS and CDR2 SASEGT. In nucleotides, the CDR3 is TGTGCCAGCAGTGAATCTTCCACTGAAGCTTTCTTT. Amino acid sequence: CASSESSTEAFF.

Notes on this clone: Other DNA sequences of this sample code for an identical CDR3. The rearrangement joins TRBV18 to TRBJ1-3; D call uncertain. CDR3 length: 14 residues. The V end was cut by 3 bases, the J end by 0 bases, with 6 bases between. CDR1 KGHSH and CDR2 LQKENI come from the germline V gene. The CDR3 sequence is CASSPASSGNTIYF. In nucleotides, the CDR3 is TGTGCCAGCTCACCCGCCAGCTCTGGAAACACCATATATTTT.

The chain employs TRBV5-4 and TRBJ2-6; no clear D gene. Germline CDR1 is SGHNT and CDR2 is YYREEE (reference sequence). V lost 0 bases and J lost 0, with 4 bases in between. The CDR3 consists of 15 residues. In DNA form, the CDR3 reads TGTGCCAGCAGCTTGGGGCTCTCTGGGGCCAACGTCCTGACTTTC. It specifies CASSLGLSGANVLTF.